One and the same sample provided the 32 T cell receptor beta chains below, sequenced in a study of T cell responses to AZD1222 COVID-19 vaccine. Method: immunoSEQ multiplex PCR; TCRdb's copy keeps in-frame clones and lacks some. The table includes roughly 97,000 clones, 75% to 90% detected once. The specimen was peripheral blood, collected on day 0 of AZD1222 vaccination. These receptors originate from an adult in good health.

This chain joins TRBV21-1 and TRBJ1-2; TRBD1 is taken as the D call from the table, unchecked against the DNA. TRBV21-1 is marked as a pseudogene. This CDR3 spans 15 amino acids. The chain's CDR3 is CASGRGYRGHDGYTF. The CDR3, as DNA: TGTGCCAGCGGTCGGGGGTACAGGGGGCACGATGGCTACACCTTC.

The chain has TRBV11-2 and TRBJ1-2; no reliable D call. Per germline, CDR1 SGHAT and CDR2 FQNNGV. The germline V and J ends were trimmed by 0 bases and 7 bases, with 12 bases remaining between them. This CDR3 comprises 14 residues. This CDR3 is CASSLDMVSSGYTF. CDR3 sequence (DNA): TGTGCCAGCAGCTTAGATATGGTTTCTTCTGGCTACACCTTC. The full variable domain, completed using reference TRBV11-2 and TRBJ1-2, is EAGVAQSPRYKIIEKRQSVAFWCNPISGHATLYWYQQILGQGPKLLIQFQNNGVVDDSQLPKDRFSAERLKGVDSTLKIQPAKLEDSAVYLCASSLDMVSSGYTFGSGTRLTVV.

The chain carries TRBV6-5 and TRBJ1-3, with unresolved D. V gave up 2 bases and J gave up 4 bases, with 6 bases separating them. The CDR3 has 13 amino acids. Per germline, CDR1 MNHEY and CDR2 SVGAGI. The DNA for the CDR3 is TGTGCCAGCAGTTACGGCAACGGAAACACCATATATTTT. This gives the protein CASSYGNGNTIYF.

This chain uses TRBV6-5 with TRBJ2-7; 8 nucleotides agree with TRBD2. V was clipped by 7 bases and J by 6 bases; unmatched bases: 11. CDR3 length: 14 amino acids. In germline, CDR1 is MNHEY, CDR2 SVGAGI. CDR3 in amino acids: CASTRGGRPSEQYF. CDR3 nucleotides: TGTGCCAGCACCCGGGGGGGGCGACCTAGCGAGCAGTACTTC.

This sequence joins TRBV5-4 and TRBJ2-7, with 9 bases fitting TRBD2. The CDR3 consists of 15 residues. J was trimmed by 3 bases and V by 0 bases; bases with no gene match: 4. The germline CDR1 and CDR2 sequences are SGHNT and YYREEE (reference sequence). The CDR3 sequence is CASSLGLAGNYEQYF. Written as DNA, the CDR3 is TGTGCCAGCAGCTTGGGCCTAGCGGGAAACTACGAGCAGTACTTC.

The V gene is TRBV2, the J gene TRBJ2-3; TRBD2 aligns across 7 bases. Germline trimming cut 8 bases from V and 0 bases from J; bases unmatched to any gene: 5. CDR3 length equals 14 residues. CDR1 is SNHLY, CDR2 FYNNEI, per germline. The CDR3 region is CASYGGGSTDTQYF. CDR3 DNA: TGTGCCAGCTATGGGGGAGGGAGCACAGATACGCAGTATTTT.

V usage is TRBV14 and J usage is TRBJ2-1, with 10 positions matching TRBD2. V gave up 4 bases and J gave up 6 bases; unmatched junction bases: 3. The CDR3 covers 14 residues. The germline CDR1 and CDR2 sequences are SGHDN and FVKESK. CDR3 in amino acids: CASSRLAGVNEQFF. In nucleotides, the CDR3 is TGTGCCAGCAGCCGTCTAGCGGGAGTCAATGAGCAGTTCTTC.

The chain combines TRBV5-1 with TRBJ2-7; 7 bases are a match to TRBD1. Per the germline V gene, CDR1 is SGHRS and CDR2 is YFSETQ. Unmatched junction bases numbered 7, after V lost 4 bases and J lost 6 bases. The CDR3 length is 13 residues. Written as DNA, the CDR3 is TGCGCCAGCAGCCGGGACAGTCGATTCGAGCAGTACTTC. This codes for CASSRDSRFEQYF.

This chain joins TRBV5-8 and TRBJ2-4; 8 nucleotides line up with TRBD2. With 0 bases clipped from V and 9 bases from J, the junction kept 5 bases outside the gene matches. Germline CDR1 and CDR2: SGHTS and YDEGEE. The length of the CDR3 is 14 residues. The CDR3 bases are TGTGCCAGCAGCTTGGCCGGGGGGGCCGGCATTCAGTACTTC. This codes for CASSLAGGAGIQYF.

This chain uses TRBV27 with TRBJ2-2; no clear D. Germline CDR1 and CDR2: MNHEY and SMNVEV (reference sequence). The CDR3 spans 16 residues. The ends were cut back, 5 bases at V and 4 bases at J, with 17 bases in the middle. CDR3 bases: TGTGCCAGCAGTACCCCCTTAAGGGAAGCCACCGGGGAGCTGTTTTTT. Protein sequence: CASSTPLREATGELFF.

The chain joins TRBV28 to TRBJ2-3; tentatively, D is TRBD2 (6 bases). Germline V gives CDR1 MDHEN, CDR2 SYDVKM. The V end was cut by 4 bases, the J end by 5 bases, with 13 bases between. This CDR3 contains 14 residues. The DNA of the CDR3 is TGTGCCAGCAGTTGGGACGGGGAGGTAGATACGCAGTATTTT. Translated: CASSWDGEVDTQYF.

In this sample, this clone turned up once. The V and J genes are TRBV4-2 and TRBJ1-2; D is unresolved. The V gene's germline CDR1 is LGHNA and CDR2 YNFKEQ. V was cut by 0 bases and J by 4 bases, with 6 bases left in between. The CDR3 length is 13 residues. The CDR3 protein is CASSQDPAYGYTF. Written as DNA, the CDR3 is TGTGCCAGCAGCCAAGATCCAGCCTATGGCTACACCTTC.

This chain joins TRBV28 and TRBJ2-5; 10 bases are shared with TRBD2. Looked up from germline, CDR1 is MDHEN and CDR2 is SYDVKM. The CDR3 is made up of 16 amino acids. After removal of 5 bases from V and 3 bases from J, the junction contained 9 bases not matched to a gene. The CDR3 region has the DNA TGTGCCAGCAGTGGAGATCTAGCGGGGGTGGAAGAGACCCAGTACTTC. Its translation: CASSGDLAGVEETQYF.

The CDR3 loop is CASKDRGHYGYTF. Written as DNA, the CDR3 is TGTGCCAGCAAGGACAGGGGGCACTATGGCTACACCTTC. This chain links TRBV27 with TRBJ1-2; TRBD1 matches 11 bases. The germline CDR1 and CDR2 sequences are MNHEY and SMNVEV (reference sequence). This CDR3 is built from 13 residues. V was pared by 7 bases and J by 3 bases, with 1 base of the junction left unmatched.

The gene calls are TRBV5-1 and TRBJ1-5; D gene uncertain. The CDR3 runs to 12 residues. Germline V lookup: CDR1 SGHRS, CDR2 YFSETQ. Deletions cut 0 bases from V and 6 bases from J, with 4 bases between. The CDR3 DNA sequence: TGCGCCAGCAGCTTGGATGGTCAGCCCCAGCATTTT. This encodes CASSLDGQPQHF.

This clone was found a few times. The chain uses TRBV5-1 and TRBJ1-5; D is possibly TRBD1 (5 bases). Per germline, CDR1 SGHRS and CDR2 YFSETQ. Trimming pared 0 bases from V and 4 bases from J, leaving 11 bases between. The CDR3 length is 15 residues. The CDR3 coding sequence is TGCGCCAGCAGCTTGGGGGACCTCGCAAATCAGCCCCAGCATTTT. This encodes CASSLGDLANQPQHF.

The V gene is TRBV5-4, the J gene TRBJ1-2; 7 bases match TRBD1. The CDR3 is 16 amino acids. J gave up 4 bases and V 0 bases, and 9 bases lay outside the gene matches. Germline CDR1 reads SGHNT; CDR2 reads YYREEE (reference sequence). The CDR3 DNA is TGTGCCAGCAGCTTGGGGGGCGGGACAGCGATCTATGGCTACACCTTC. It codes for CASSLGGGTAIYGYTF.

V is TRBV18 and J is TRBJ1-5, with D possibly TRBD1 on 5 matching bases. The CDR3 sequence is 14 residues long. Germline values: CDR1 KGHSH, CDR2 LQKENI. V lost 6 bases and J 1 base, leaving 10 bases between the germline ends. CDR3 loop: CASSLQASNQPQHF. The CDR3 coding sequence is TGTGCCAGCTCCCTACAGGCCAGCAATCAGCCCCAGCATTTT.

CDR3 sequence reads: CASSLGQGVRYEQYF. In DNA, the CDR3 is TGTGCCAGCAGCCTAGGACAGGGGGTTCGGTACGAGCAGTACTTC. The chain uses TRBV27 and TRBJ2-7; 10 nucleotides agree with TRBD1. The CDR3 runs to 15 residues. CDR1 and CDR2 (germline): MNHEY, SMNVEV (reference sequence). Trimming cost V 6 bases and J 4 bases; bases outside gene matches: 9.

The chain uses TRBV5-6 and TRBJ2-3; D unresolved. The V gene lost 1 base and the J gene lost 2 bases, with 14 bases spanning the gap. Germline CDR1 and CDR2: SGHDT and YYEEEE. The CDR3 consists of 16 residues. The CDR3 spells CASSLFGLKDTDTQYF. CDR3 coding DNA: TGTGCCAGCAGCTTGTTCGGGCTTAAAGACACAGATACGCAGTATTTT.

The chain couples TRBV6-2 or TRBV6-3 to TRBJ2-2; D gene ambiguous. The CDR3 length is 14 residues. V lost 0 bases to trimming and J lost 7 bases, with 9 bases between them. Per germline, CDR1 MNHEY and CDR2 SVGEGT. This chain's CDR3 is CASSYSSRRGELFF. The CDR3 bases are TGTGCCAGCAGTTACTCGTCGCGCCGCGGGGAGCTGTTTTTT.

V and J are TRBV7-2 and TRBJ1-1, with D unresolved. Trimming pared 1 base from V and 7 bases from J, leaving 13 bases between. This CDR3 is built from 14 residues. Germline CDR1 SGHTA, CDR2 FQGNSA. CDR3 sequence: CASSLGLGYFEAFF. The CDR3 nucleotides are TGTGCCAGCAGCTTAGGGCTCGGATATTTTGAAGCTTTCTTT.

J is TRBJ2-7 and V is TRBV14, with D maybe TRBD1 (6 bases). Trimming stripped 2 bases from V and 12 bases from J, with 14 bases between. Germline CDR1 SGHDN, CDR2 FVKESK. CDR3 size: 12 residues. The CDR3 sequence is CASSQIWTDLYF. The CDR3 bases are TGTGCCAGCAGCCAAATATGGACAGACCTGTACTTC.

This clone showed up just once. This chain uses TRBV2 with TRBJ2-3; D perhaps matches TRBD2 (6 bases). The CDR3 loop spans 17 amino acids. V gave up 7 bases and J gave up 0 bases, with 20 bases separating them. Looked up from germline, CDR1 is SNHLY and CDR2 is FYNNEI. The CDR3 reads CASTLLSGGASTDTQYF. The CDR3 bases are TGTGCCAGCACCCTCCTGAGTGGCGGGGCTAGCACAGATACGCAGTATTTT. Full variable domain (missing parts from reference TRBV2 and TRBJ2-3): EPEVTQTPSHQVTQMGQEVILRCVPISNHLYFYWYRQILGQKVEFLVSFYNNEISEKSEIFDDQFSVERPDGSNFTLKIRSTKLEDSAMYFCASTLLSGGASTDTQYFGPGTRLTVL.

This clone was found a few times. The genes are TRBV29-1 and TRBJ1-1, with a tentative D call TRBD1 (6 bases). Trimming stripped 7 bases from V and 7 bases from J, with 19 bases between. The CDR3 totals 13 residues. CDR1 is SQVTM, CDR2 ANQGSEA, per germline. CDR3 nucleotides: TGCAGCGCCAGCCGACAGGTGGGGGGTGAAGCTTTCTTT. Translating gives CSASRQVGGEAFF.

This clone has a handful of counts. The chain joins TRBV10-2 to TRBJ2-7; 8 bases line up with TRBD1. J lost 2 bases, V lost 7 bases, and 4 bases had no gene match. This CDR3 has 13 residues. The germline V gene encodes CDR1 WSHSY and CDR2 SAAADI. For the CDR3, the DNA is TGCGCCAGCAACGACAGGGGCCCCTACGAGCAGTACTTC. This gives the protein CASNDRGPYEQYF.

The gene calls are TRBV19 and TRBJ1-1; D unclear. Germline V CDR1 and CDR2: LNHDA, SQIVND (reference sequence). The CDR3 spans 15 residues. V shed 7 bases and J shed 0 bases, with 15 bases lying between them. The CDR3 is CASNGRTGLNTEAFF. The CDR3 coding sequence is TGTGCCAGTAATGGCAGGACGGGTCTGAACACTGAAGCTTTCTTT. The complete variable domain, with remaining parts taken from reference TRBV19 and TRBJ1-1, reads DGGITQSPKYLFRKEGQNVTLSCEQNLNHDAMYWYRQDPGQGLRLIYYSQIVNDFQKGDIAEGYSVSREKKESFPLTVTSAQKNPTAFYLCASNGRTGLNTEAFFGQGTRLTVV.

The genes are TRBV28 and TRBJ2-7; possibly TRBD2 for D (7 bases). The CDR3 extends over 15 amino acids. Looked up from germline, CDR1 is MDHEN and CDR2 is SYDVKM. Trimming stripped 3 bases from V and 7 bases from J, with 19 bases between. The DNA of the CDR3 is TGTGCCAGCAGTTTTCCCCAGACGGGGGGCCAAGAGCAGTACTTC. It yields the protein CASSFPQTGGQEQYF.

The rearrangement links TRBV14 to TRBJ2-7; D may be TRBD2 (7 bases). V lost 8 bases to trimming and J lost 7 bases, with 18 bases between them. The V gene's germline CDR1 is SGHDN and CDR2 FVKESK. This CDR3 has 13 residues. CDR3 loop: CASGWGGSGEQYF. CDR3 sequence (DNA): TGTGCCAGCGGATGGGGGGGCTCTGGAGAGCAGTACTTC. Using reference TRBV14 and TRBJ2-7 for the parts outside the CDR3, the full variable domain is EAGVTQFPSHSVIEKGQTVTLRCDPISGHDNLYWYRRVMGKEIKFLLHFVKESKQDESGMPNNRFLAERTGGTYSTLKVQPAELEDSGVYFCASGWGGSGEQYFGPGTRLTVT.

The chain links TRBV9 to TRBJ1-2, with a possible D match to TRBD1 (6 bases). This CDR3 contains 15 residues. Trimming stripped 4 bases from V and 7 bases from J, with 20 bases between. The germline V gene encodes CDR1 SGDLS and CDR2 YYNGEE. CDR3 DNA: TGTGCCAGCAGCAATAGAGCCCGGGGGCTAGTTGGCTACACCTTC. The encoded protein is CASSNRARGLVGYTF.

This chain's CDR3 is CATSDLRGAGRGDEQFF. CDR3 in DNA: TGTGCCACCAGTGATTTGAGGGGAGCGGGGAGGGGGGATGAGCAGTTCTTC. The chain uses TRBV24-1 and TRBJ2-1; TRBD2 might be the D (7 bases). The V and J ends lost 0 bases and 8 bases respectively, with 19 bases between them. This CDR3 is built from 17 residues. CDR1 is KGHDR, CDR2 SFDVKD, per germline.

The chain is built from TRBV28 and TRBJ2-4, with D possibly matching TRBD1 (6 bases). The CDR3 extends over 15 amino acids. Germline CDR1 and CDR2: MDHEN and SYDVKM. V lost 4 bases and J lost 2, with 12 bases in between. The CDR3 is CASSYRDLTKNIQYF. The DNA of the CDR3 is TGTGCCAGCAGTTACAGGGATCTAACCAAAAACATTCAGTACTTC.